This TCR beta chain was obtained from a study of metastatic and nonmetastatic thyroid tumors. Background on the study: The authors compared repertoires across blood and tumor or nodule tissue from malignant and benign thyroid patients.

No patient had received any treatment before thyroid surgery. This CDR3 spans 13 amino acids. The germline CDR1 and CDR2 sequences are MGHRA and YSYEKL. V dropped 1 base and J dropped 6 bases, with 7 bases sitting between them. TCRdb re-called the PCR reads with MiXCR. The table lists approximately 24,000 clones, about 20% of them singletons. The study, taken as a whole, reports: It was reported that TCR beta diversity was significantly higher in malignant thyroid tumors than benign nodules, in blood and tumor.

Note on this clone: Its cognate antigen is unknown.

Material for sequencing was blood. This sequence originates from a male donor with papillary thyroid cancer or a benign thyroid nodule (not recorded which). Some clones in this sample may be carry-over from other donors' samples. The V call is TRBV4-1, the J call TRBJ1-5, with D maybe TRBD1 (5 bases). CDR3 coding DNA: TGCGCCAGCAGCCAAGTAGGGGTTCAGCCCCAGCATTTT. Translating it yields CASSQVGVQPQHF.